Sequencing of this T cell receptor (beta chain) was carried out in a study of T cells after yellow fever vaccination (dated by TCRdb to between 2018 and 2021). Notes on the research overall: The SMART-Seq v4 Ultra Low Input RNA kit was used to prepare libraries from fractions with low cell numbers. To track T-cell clones before and after primary and booster YFV17D yellow fever vaccination, bulk TCR alpha and beta repertoires were sequenced longitudinally. Two healthy male donors, one aged 18 to 30 and one aged 30 to 39 years, were included in the cohort. Blood was drawn at multiple timepoints before and after primary and secondary immunization, with bulk PBMC replicates and cell subsets isolated. Study-wide conclusions, independent of this receptor: Because only a couple of donors were included in the study, the extent to which the findings can be generalized is limited. After the booster, most of the clones that had expanded following primary vaccination were detected again (roughly 97% of CD4 and roughly nine tenths of CD8), which suggests that memory was broadly maintained. Computational filtering was required because FACS-sorted repertoires could contain abundant contaminating clonotypes from the bulk population. The secondary T-cell response was found to be weaker but faster than the primary response, with a peak reached on day 5 rather than on day 15. A small fraction of clonotypes appeared in both the CD4 and CD8 compartments, likely as a result of convergent recombination.

Synthesis of TCR cDNA relied on 5'RACE template switching, a step that introduced a universal primer site along with unique molecular identifiers. Priming of cDNA synthesis was performed from both the TCR alpha and TCR beta constant segments. Library amplification involved two PCR steps, and the second step added sample barcodes and sequencing adapters. Sequencing of libraries was done on Illumina HiSeq 2500 (2x100 bp) or NovaSeq (2x150 bp). Per the source publication's procedure: Reads were demultiplexed and collapsed into UMI consensus sequences with MIGEC, and V(D)J alignment was performed with MiXCR. Using edgeR on replicate PBMC samples, clonotypes were called vaccine-responding if FDR was below 0.01 and the log2 fold change was above 5 up to day 15. CD4 or CD8 identity was assigned to each bulk clonotype according to whether the clonotype was present at higher abundance in the sequenced CD4 repertoire or the sequenced CD8 repertoire. TCRdb reprocessed the public reads (quality trimming at Q25 with fastp, clone calling with MiXCR) and kept in-frame beta chains. Each entry is one CDR3 protein sequence, shown with its most common DNA and genes. These V and J calls derive from TCRdb rather than the authors' analysis. The sample records hundreds of thousands of distinct CDR3 sequences, 8.5% to 10% of which are singletons. Of the sample, around 17% is held by the ten largest clones.

The treatment or condition label, as the study defines it: live attenuated yellow fever vaccine strain. At each blood-draw timepoint, two biological replicates of bulk PBMCs were collected. A standard Ficoll-Paque protocol was used to isolate PBMCs from peripheral blood. TriZol was used to extract RNA from bulk PBMCs, from CD4 and CD8 fractions, and from dextramer-positive and dextramer-negative fractions. The CDR3 goes from the cysteine to the phenylalanine over 13 residues. The read is trimmed to its CDR3 DNA, 39 bases read in frame from base 1. V is trimmed back by 5 bases and J by 10 bases, and the junction contains 7 bases that no gene match accounts for. The germline V gene yields MNHEY for CDR1 and SVGEGT for CDR2. Notes on this clonotype: This receptor's antigen is unknown. Base qualities are not recorded, but no much larger clone differs from it by a single base.

The chain is encoded by TRBV6-2 or TRBV6-3 joined to TRBJ1-5; 8 bases in the middle match TRBD1. The source material was PBMCs, sampled on the day of the first yellow fever vaccination. This receptor was obtained from a man aged 18-30 years who received the YFV17D yellow fever vaccine. In nucleotide form, the sequence is TGTGCCAGCAGTCAGGACAGGGAGTTACCCCAGCATTTT. Translated, this is CASSQDRELPQHF.